This TCR beta chain was obtained from a study of OX40 agonist ivuxolimab in advanced cancers. Notes on the study in general: It was also the case that some nonresponders had low normalized T-cell clonal expansion.

Sequencing was performed with immunoSEQ multiplex PCR; in TCRdb, only in-frame clones are kept and a portion is missing. Of 30,000 to 40,000 clones in the sample, approximately 90% are singletons; the top ten hold roughly 0.51%. As for this clone: Its target is not known.

Germline-derived CDR1 and CDR2 are LNHNV and YYDKDF (reference sequence). The CDR3 has 16 amino acids. V lost 4 bases to trimming and J lost 2 bases, with 15 bases between them. This chain uses TRBV15 with TRBJ2-1; D is possibly TRBD1 (6 bases). The TCR sequence derives from an adult with an advanced solid tumor such as melanoma, head and neck, liver or kidney cancer. Sequenced material: CD4+ or CD8+ T cells sorted from blood, taken in a trial of the OX40 agonist ivuxolimab. CDR3 protein: CATSKTGISAYNEQFF. CDR3 DNA sequence: TGTGCCACCAGCAAAACAGGGATCTCTGCCTACAATGAGCAGTTCTTC.